This T cell receptor beta chain was recorded in a study of T cell responses to AZD1222 COVID-19 vaccine. Study-wide results and limits: Females made up more of the donors, who were largely white British, and clonal diversity may have come out too low. After the peak T cell response, and only then, were repertoires sampled. Spike-spanning, vaccine-associated CD4 TCRs were dominant at 160-218 and 743-854.

The CDR3 runs to 14 residues. Germline values: CDR1 MNHEY, CDR2 SVGAGI. J was trimmed by 4 bases and V by 6 bases; bases with no gene match: 8. The method was immunoSEQ multiplex PCR; TCRdb's version includes in-frame clones alone and lacks a portion of them. The sample includes under 150,000 clones, approximately 92% seen only once; the top ten take 3.6%. This clone was detected only once. The antigen is unknown. The chain couples TRBV6-5 to TRBJ1-1; 7 bases match TRBD1. The specimen was peripheral blood, collected 28 days after the second AZD1222 dose. This receptor was identified in an adult who received the AZD1222 COVID-19 vaccine. The CDR3 DNA is TGTGCCAGCAGCCACAGGGGAGAGGGCACTGAAGCTTTCTTT. This gives the protein CASSHRGEGTEAFF.